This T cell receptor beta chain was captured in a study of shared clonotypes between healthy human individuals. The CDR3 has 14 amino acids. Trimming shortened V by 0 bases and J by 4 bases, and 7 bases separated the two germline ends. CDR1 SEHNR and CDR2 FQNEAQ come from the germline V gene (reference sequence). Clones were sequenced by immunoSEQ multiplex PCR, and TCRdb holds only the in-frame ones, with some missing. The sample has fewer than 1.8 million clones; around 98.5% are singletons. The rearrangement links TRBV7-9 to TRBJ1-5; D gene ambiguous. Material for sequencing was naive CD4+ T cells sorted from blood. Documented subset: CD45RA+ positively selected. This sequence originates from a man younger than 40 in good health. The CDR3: CASSLARENQPQHF. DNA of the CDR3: TGTGCCAGCAGCTTAGCGCGGGAAAATCAGCCCCAGCATTTT.